The 5 T cell receptor beta chains below come from one sample, sequenced in a study of cytomegalovirus exposure and HLA in healthy donors. Use of 60 Vbeta and 13 Jbeta primers characterized the PCR. The data were produced by immunoSEQ multiplex PCR, yet TCRdb's version contains in-frame clones alone and is incomplete. Of 160,000 or so clones detected, around 77% appear once; the ten largest clones hold over 2%. The sequenced material came from PBMCs. Receptors were obtained from a man aged 55 to 70 in good health and CMV-seronegative.

In its sample, this clone was seen once. The rearrangement links TRBV6-4 to TRBJ2-2; D may be TRBD1 (6 bases). Trimming pared 4 bases from V and 1 base from J, leaving 7 bases between. Germline lookup yields CDR1 MRHNA and CDR2 SNTAGT. The CDR3 consists of 14 residues. Here the CDR3 reads CASSAGVNTGELFF. The CDR3 coding sequence is TGTGCCAGCAGTGCAGGGGTGAACACCGGGGAGCTGTTTTTT.

The chain is built from TRBV15 and TRBJ1-1, with D uncertain. CDR1 LNHNV and CDR2 YYDKDF come from the germline V gene (reference sequence). CDR3 size: 15 residues. Trimming shortened V by 4 bases and J by 3 bases, and 15 bases separated the two germline ends. Written as DNA, the CDR3 is TGTGCCACCAGCAAAGATTTGCAGGATCACACTGAAGCTTTCTTT. This translates into CATSKDLQDHTEAFF.

This sequence joins TRBV30 and TRBJ1-6, with 9 bases matching TRBD1. Germline V gene lookup returns CDR1 GTSNPN and CDR2 SVGIG (reference sequence). V lost 4 bases to trimming and J lost 8 bases; unmatched junction nucleotides: 9. This CDR3 is 15 amino acids long. CDR3 residues: CAWTLPGQGHSPLHF. The CDR3, as DNA: TGTGCCTGGACCCTACCGGGACAGGGTCATTCACCCCTCCACTTT.

The chain carries TRBV9 and TRBJ2-1, with TRBD2 matching over 9 bases. This CDR3 is 17 amino acids long. V was clipped by 3 bases and J by 7 bases; unmatched bases: 14. Germline-derived CDR1 and CDR2 are SGDLS and YYNGEE. As DNA, the CDR3 is TGTGCCAGCAGCGCCCACTTTGATGGCGGGAGGGGGAATGAGCAGTTCTTC. It codes for CASSAHFDGGRGNEQFF.

The chain recombines TRBV2 with TRBJ1-4; 8 bases match TRBD1. With V trimmed by 6 bases and J by 2 bases, 11 bases remained unmatched. CDR3 length equals 17 residues. The germline V gene encodes CDR1 SNHLY and CDR2 FYNNEI. The CDR3 loop reads CASSPRTGRSTNEKLFF. In nucleotides, the CDR3 is TGTGCCAGCAGCCCTAGGACAGGGCGATCGACTAATGAAAAACTGTTTTTT.